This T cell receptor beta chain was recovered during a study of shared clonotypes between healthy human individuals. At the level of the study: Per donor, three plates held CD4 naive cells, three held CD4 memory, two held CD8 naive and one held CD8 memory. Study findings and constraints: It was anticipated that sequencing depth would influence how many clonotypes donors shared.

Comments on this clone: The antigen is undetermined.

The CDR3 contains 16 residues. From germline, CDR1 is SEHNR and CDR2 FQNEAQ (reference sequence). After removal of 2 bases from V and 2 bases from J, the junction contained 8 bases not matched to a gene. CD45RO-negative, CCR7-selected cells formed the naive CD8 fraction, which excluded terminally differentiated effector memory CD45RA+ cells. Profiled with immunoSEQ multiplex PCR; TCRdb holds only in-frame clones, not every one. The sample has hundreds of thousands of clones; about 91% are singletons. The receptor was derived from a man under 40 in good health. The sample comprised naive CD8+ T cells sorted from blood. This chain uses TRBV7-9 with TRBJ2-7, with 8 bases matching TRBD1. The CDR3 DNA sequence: TGTGCCAGCAGCTTACTGGAGCCAGGGGGCCCCTACGAGCAGTACTTC. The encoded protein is CASSLLEPGGPYEQYF. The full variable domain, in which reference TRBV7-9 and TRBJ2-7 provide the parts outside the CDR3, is DTGVSQNPRHKITKRGQNVTFRCDPISEHNRLYWYRQTLGQGPEFLTYFQNEAQLEKSRLLSDRFSAERPKGSFSTLEIQRTEQGDSAMYLCASSLLEPGGPYEQYFGPGTRLTVT.